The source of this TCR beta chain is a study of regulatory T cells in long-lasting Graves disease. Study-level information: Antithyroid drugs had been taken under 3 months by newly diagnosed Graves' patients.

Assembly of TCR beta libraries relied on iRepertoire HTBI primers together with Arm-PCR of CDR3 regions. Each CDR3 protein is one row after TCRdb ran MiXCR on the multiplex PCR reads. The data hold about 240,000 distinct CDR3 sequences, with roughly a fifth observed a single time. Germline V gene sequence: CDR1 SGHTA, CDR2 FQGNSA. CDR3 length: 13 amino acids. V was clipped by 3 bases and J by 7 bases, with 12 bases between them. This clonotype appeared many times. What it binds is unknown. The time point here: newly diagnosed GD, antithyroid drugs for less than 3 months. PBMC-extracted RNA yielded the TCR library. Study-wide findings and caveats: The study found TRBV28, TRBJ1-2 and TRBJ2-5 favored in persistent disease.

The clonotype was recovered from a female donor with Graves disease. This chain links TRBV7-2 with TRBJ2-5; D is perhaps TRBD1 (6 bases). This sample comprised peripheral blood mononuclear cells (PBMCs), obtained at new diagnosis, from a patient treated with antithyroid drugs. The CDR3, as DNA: TGTGCCAGCAGCTTCGGACAGACCGCGACCCAGTACTTC. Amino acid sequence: CASSFGQTATQYF.